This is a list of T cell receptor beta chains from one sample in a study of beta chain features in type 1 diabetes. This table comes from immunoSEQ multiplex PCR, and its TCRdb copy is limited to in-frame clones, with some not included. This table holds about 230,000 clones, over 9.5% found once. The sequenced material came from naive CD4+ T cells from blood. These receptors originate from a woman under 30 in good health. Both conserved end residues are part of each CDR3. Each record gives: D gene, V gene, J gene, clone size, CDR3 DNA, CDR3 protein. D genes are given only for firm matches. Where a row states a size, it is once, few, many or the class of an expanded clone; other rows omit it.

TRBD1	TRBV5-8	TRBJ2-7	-	TGTGCCAGCAGCCAGGGACAGGGGGCTATCCACGAGCAGTACTTC	CASSQGQGAIHEQYF
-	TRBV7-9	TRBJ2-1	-	TGTGCCAGCAGCTTAGGTTCGGGGTCCTACAATGAGCAGTTCTTC	CASSLGSGSYNEQFF
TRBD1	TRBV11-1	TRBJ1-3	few	TGTGCCAGCAGCGATGACCAGGGGGCATCTGGAAACACCATATATTTT	CASSDDQGASGNTIYF
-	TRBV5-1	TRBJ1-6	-	TGCGCCAGCAGCTTGGAGCCTAATTCACCCCTCCACTTT	CASSLEPNSPLHF
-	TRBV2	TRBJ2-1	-	TGTGCCAGCAGTGACGATGGACCCTTGGCAGGGTTCTCCTACAATGAGCAGTTCTTC	CASSDDGPLAGFSYNEQFF
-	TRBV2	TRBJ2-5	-	TGTGCCAGCAGTGCCAAACAGTTCCAAGAGACCCAGTACTTC	CASSAKQFQETQYF
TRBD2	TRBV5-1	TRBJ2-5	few	TGCGCCAGCAGCAGGGCGGGGGTACAAGAGACCCAGTACTTC	CASSRAGVQETQYF
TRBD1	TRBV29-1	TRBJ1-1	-	TGCAGCGTGTCGACAGGGGCCACTGAAGCTTTCTTT	CSVSTGATEAFF
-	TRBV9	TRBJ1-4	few	TGTGCCAGCAGTAGGAGGTTAGGTGAAAAACTGTTTTTT	CASSRRLGEKLFF
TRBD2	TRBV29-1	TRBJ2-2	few	TGCAGCGTTGGAAAGGCTAGCGGGCGGAACACCGGGGAGCTGTTTTTT	CSVGKASGRNTGELFF
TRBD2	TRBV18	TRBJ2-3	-	TGTGCCAGCTCACCCGGAGCGGGAGGGAAGCCAGATACGCAGTATTTT	CASSPGAGGKPDTQYF